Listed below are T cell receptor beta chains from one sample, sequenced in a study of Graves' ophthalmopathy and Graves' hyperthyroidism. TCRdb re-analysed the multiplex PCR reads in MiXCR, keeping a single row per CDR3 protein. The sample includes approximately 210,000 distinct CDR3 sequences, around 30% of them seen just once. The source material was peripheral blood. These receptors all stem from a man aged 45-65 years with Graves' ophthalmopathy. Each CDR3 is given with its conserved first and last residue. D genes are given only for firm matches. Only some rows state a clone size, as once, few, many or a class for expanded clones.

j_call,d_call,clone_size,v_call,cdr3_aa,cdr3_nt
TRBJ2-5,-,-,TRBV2,CASSLEVETQYF,TGTGCCAGCAGTTTAGAGGTAGAGACCCAGTACTTC
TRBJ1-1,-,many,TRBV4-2,CASSQRMNTEAFF,TGTGCCAGCAGCCAACGGATGAACACTGAAGCTTTCTTT
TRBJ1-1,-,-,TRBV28,CASKPSGRTEAFF,TGTGCCAGCAAACCGTCAGGGCGTACTGAAGCTTTCTTT
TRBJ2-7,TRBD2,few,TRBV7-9,CASSPSPGGEQYF,TGTGCCAGCAGCCCCTCTCCGGGGGGCGAGCAGTACTTC
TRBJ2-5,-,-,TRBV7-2,CASSLDWQETQYF,TGTGCCAGCAGCTTAGATTGGCAAGAGACCCAGTACTTC
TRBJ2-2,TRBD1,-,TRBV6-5,CASSYSGTGESGELFF,TGTGCCAGCAGTTACTCAGGGACAGGGGAGTCCGGGGAGCTGTTTTTT
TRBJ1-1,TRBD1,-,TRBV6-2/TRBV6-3,CASRTGSPPEAFF,TGTGCCAGCAGGACAGGGTCTCCCCCTGAAGCTTTCTTT
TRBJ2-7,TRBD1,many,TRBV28,CASSGRTGNSYEQYF,TGTGCCAGCAGTGGCAGGACAGGGAACTCCTACGAGCAGTACTTC
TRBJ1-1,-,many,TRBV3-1,CASSQAGGNTEAFF,TGTGCCAGCAGCCAAGCAGGCGGGAACACTGAAGCTTTCTTT
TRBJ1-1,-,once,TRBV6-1,CASRGGSEAFF,TGTGCCAGCAGGGGAGGGTCTGAAGCTTTCTTT
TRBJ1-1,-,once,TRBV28,CASSYVLPSPNTEAFF,TGTGCCAGCAGTTACGTCTTACCGTCACCTAACACTGAAGCTTTCTTT